The T cell receptor beta chain under discussion was sequenced for a study of control samples from healthy donors and cancer patients. V lost 5 bases and J 2 bases, leaving 4 bases between the germline ends. Germline-derived CDR1 and CDR2 are GTSNPN and SVGIG (reference sequence). This CDR3 has 12 residues. The assay was immunoSEQ multiplex PCR, and TCRdb's table has in-frame clones only and misses some. The sample holds under 30,000 clones, 85% seen once. The source is a woman aged 60-70 years with head and neck cancer. The chain recombines TRBV30 with TRBJ1-6; no reliable D call. The sequencing input was PBMCs. The CDR3 loop reads CAWVTYNSPLHF. In DNA, the CDR3 is TGTGCCTGGGTGACCTATAATTCACCCCTCCACTTT. The variable domain in full, completed from reference TRBV30 and TRBJ1-6, reads SQTIHQWPATLVQPVGSPLSLECTVEGTSNPNLYWYRQAAGRGLQLLFYSVGIGQISSEVPQNLSASRPQDRQFILSSKKLLLSDSGFYLCAWVTYNSPLHFGNGTRLTVT.